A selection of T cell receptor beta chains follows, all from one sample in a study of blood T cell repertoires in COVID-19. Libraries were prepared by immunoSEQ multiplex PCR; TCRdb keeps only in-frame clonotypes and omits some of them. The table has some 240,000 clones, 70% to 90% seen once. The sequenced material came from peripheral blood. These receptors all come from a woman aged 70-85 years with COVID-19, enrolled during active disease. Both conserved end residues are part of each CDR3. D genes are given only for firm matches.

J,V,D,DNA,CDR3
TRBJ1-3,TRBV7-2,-,TGTGCCAGCAGCTTTACGGGAGTTAATGGAAACACCATATATTTT,CASSFTGVNGNTIYF
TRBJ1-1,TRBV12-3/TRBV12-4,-,TGTGCCAGCAGACCAGACAGTAACACTGAAGCTTTCTTT,CASRPDSNTEAFF
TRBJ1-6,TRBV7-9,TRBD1,TGTGCCAGCAGCGTAGGACAGGGTGGGTCACCCCTCCACTTT,CASSVGQGGSPLHF
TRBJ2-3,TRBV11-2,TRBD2,TGTGCCAGCAGCTTAGATTTCCGGCTAGCGGGGCCTAGCACAGATACGCAGTATTTT,CASSLDFRLAGPSTDTQYF
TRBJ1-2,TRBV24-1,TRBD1,TGTGCCACCAGTGAGCGGGACAGGGCCTATGGCTACACCTTC,CATSERDRAYGYTF
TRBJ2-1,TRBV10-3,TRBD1,TGTGCCATCAGTGCGGAGGTGACAGGGGAGCAGTTCTTC,CAISAEVTGEQFF
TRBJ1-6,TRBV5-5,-,TGTGCCAGCAGCTTGGCACCCGAGAGAATAACACCCCTCCACTTT,CASSLAPERITPLHF
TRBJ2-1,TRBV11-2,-,TGTGCCAGCAGCCTAGAGATTGGGACTCGAATCCGGGAGCAGTTCTTC,CASSLEIGTRIREQFF
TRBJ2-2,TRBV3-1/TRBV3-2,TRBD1,TGTGCCAGCAGCCACTGGGGACAGGTATACACCGGGGAGCTGTTTTTT,CASSHWGQVYTGELFF
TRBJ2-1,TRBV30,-,TGTGCCTGGAGTCCCAGGGACAATGAGCAGTTCTTC,CAWSPRDNEQFF
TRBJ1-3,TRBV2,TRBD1,TGTGCCAGCAGTGAAGTGAGACCGGACAGGGGGGGAAACACCATATATTTT,CASSEVRPDRGGNTIYF
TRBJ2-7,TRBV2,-,TGTGCCAGCAGAGCAGAACAGGGTCCCCTTTACGAGCAGTACTTC,CASRAEQGPLYEQYF
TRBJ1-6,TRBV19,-,TGTGCCAGTAGTATAGGGGGAGGGAACCGGTCACCCCTCCACTTT,CASSIGGGNRSPLHF
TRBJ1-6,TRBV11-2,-,TGTGCCAGCAGCTTAGGACTCTATAATTCACCCCTCCACTTT,CASSLGLYNSPLHF
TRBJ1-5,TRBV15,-,TGTGCCACCAGCAGAGGATCGGCGGGGGAAGAGCCCCAGCATTTT,CATSRGSAGEEPQHF
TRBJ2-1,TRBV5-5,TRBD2,TGTGCCAGCAGCTTGCCCGGGACTAGCGGGAGGAATGAGCAGTTCTTC,CASSLPGTSGRNEQFF
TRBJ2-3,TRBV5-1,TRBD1,TGCGCCAGCAGCTTGGAGGGACAGGGGGTCACAGATACGCAGTATTTT,CASSLEGQGVTDTQYF
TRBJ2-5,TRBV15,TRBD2,TGTGCCACCAGCAGAGATCCTCCTTCCCTAGCGGGCCAAGAGACCCAGTACTTC,CATSRDPPSLAGQETQYF
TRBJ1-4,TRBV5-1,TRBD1,TGCGCCAGCAGCAGGACCACCGGGACAGCCAATGGTAATGAAAAACTGTTTTTT,CASSRTTGTANGNEKLFF
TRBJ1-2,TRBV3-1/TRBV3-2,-,TGTGCCAGCAGCCAAGATAGGACAGACTGGGGCTATGGCTACACCTTC,CASSQDRTDWGYGYTF
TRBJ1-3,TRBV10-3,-,TGTGCCATCGACAGGAACGCTGGAAACACCATATATTTT,CAIDRNAGNTIYF